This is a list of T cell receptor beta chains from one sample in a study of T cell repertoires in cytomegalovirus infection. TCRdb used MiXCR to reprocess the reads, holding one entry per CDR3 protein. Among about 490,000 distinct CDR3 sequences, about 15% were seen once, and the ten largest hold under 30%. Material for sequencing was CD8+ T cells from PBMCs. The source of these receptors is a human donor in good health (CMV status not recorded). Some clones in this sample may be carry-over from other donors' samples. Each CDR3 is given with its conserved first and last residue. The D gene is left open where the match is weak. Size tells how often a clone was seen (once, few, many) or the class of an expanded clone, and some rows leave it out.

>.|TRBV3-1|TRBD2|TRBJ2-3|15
TGTGCCAGCAACCCGACTAGCGGGAGGGATGATACGCAGTATTTT
CASNPTSGRDDTQYF
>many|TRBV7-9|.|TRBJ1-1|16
TGTGCCAGCAGTCTAGGGCGGTACAGTCTTGGCACTGAAGCTTTCTTT
CASSLGRYSLGTEAFF
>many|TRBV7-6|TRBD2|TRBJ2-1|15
TGTGCCAGCAGCTTTCCTAGCGGTCTCAGCGGTGAGCAGTTCTTC
CASSFPSGLSGEQFF
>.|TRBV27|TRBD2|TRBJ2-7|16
TGTGCCAGCAGTCCATCTAGCGGGACCATCTCCTACGAGCAGTACTTC
CASSPSSGTISYEQYF
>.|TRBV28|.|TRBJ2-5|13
TGTGCCGTACCAGCAGTCAACCAAGAGACCCAGTACTTC
CAVPAVNQETQYF
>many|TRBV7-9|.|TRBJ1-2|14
TGTGCCAGCAGGCATCGCCAGGGACGGGGTGGCTACACCTTC
CASRHRQGRGGYTF
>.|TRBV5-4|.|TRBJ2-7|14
TGTGCCAGCAGCCAAGGGGGTCTATCCTACGAGCAGTACTTC
CASSQGGLSYEQYF
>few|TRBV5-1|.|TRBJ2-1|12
TGCGCCAGCAGCCCGGAGGTGGATGAGCAGTTCTTC
CASSPEVDEQFF
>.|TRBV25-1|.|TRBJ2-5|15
TGTGCCAGCAGTGAATTTATGGCCGCGGGGGAGACCCAGTACTTC
CASSEFMAAGETQYF
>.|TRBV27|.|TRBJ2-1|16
TGTGCCAGCAGTTTATCTCGGCCTAGCGACTACAATGAGCAGTTCTTC
CASSLSRPSDYNEQFF
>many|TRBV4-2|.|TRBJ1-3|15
TGTGCCAGCCTCGACGCACTCAGCTCTGGAAACACCATATATTTT
CASLDALSSGNTIYF
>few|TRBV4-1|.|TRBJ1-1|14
TGCGCCAGCAGCCAAGCGGACCCCCTATATGAAGCTTTCTTT
CASSQADPLYEAFF
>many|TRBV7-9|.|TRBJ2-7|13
TGTGCCAGCAGCTTGAACTCTGGGCGCGAGCAGTACTTC
CASSLNSGREQYF
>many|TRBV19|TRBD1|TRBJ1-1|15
TGTGCCAGTAGTATATTCCAGACAGGGTACACTGAAGCTTTCTTT
CASSIFQTGYTEAFF
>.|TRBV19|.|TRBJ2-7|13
TGTGCCAGTAGTATAGCCAGAGCCTACGAGCAGTACTTC
CASSIARAYEQYF
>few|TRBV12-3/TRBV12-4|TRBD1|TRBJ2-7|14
TGTGCCAGCAGTATCGGGACAGCATCCTACGAGCAGTACTTC
CASSIGTASYEQYF
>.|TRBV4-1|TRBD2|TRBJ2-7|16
TGCGCCAGCAGCCAAGAAGGGCTAGCGGGGGGCTACGAGCAGTACTTC
CASSQEGLAGGYEQYF
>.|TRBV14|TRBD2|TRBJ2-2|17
TGTGCCAGCAGCCAAGATCCGGGGACTACGAACACCGGGGAGCTGTTTTTT
CASSQDPGTTNTGELFF
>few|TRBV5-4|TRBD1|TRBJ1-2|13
TGTGCCAGCAGCTCGGGACAGTCGGAGGGCTACACCTTC
CASSSGQSEGYTF
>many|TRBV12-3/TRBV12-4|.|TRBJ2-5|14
TGTGCCAGCAGCCCCCCGGGGCACTGGGAGACCCAGTACTTC
CASSPPGHWETQYF
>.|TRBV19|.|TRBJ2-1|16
TGTGCCAGTAGTATACACGTGGTGAGCTCCTACAATGAGCAGTTCTTC
CASSIHVVSSYNEQFF
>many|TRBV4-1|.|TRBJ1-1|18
TGCGCCAGCAGCCAAAATTCAGGGACCTTAAACTGGGACACTGAAGCTTTCTTT
CASSQNSGTLNWDTEAFF